The rows below give T cell receptor beta chains drawn from one sample of a study of STAT5B mutations in CD4+ large granular lymphocyte leukemia. Clones were read by immunoSEQ multiplex PCR, and TCRdb kept only the in-frame ones, dropping some. Of about 40,000 clones in the sample, approximately 84% were seen once. The sample taken for sequencing was CD4+ T cells from blood buffy coats. These receptors all stem from a human donor in good health. The CDR3 runs from the conserved cysteine through the conserved F or W. A D gene is named only where the DNA matches it firmly. Clone size is not always given. Where it is, it says once, few, many or a class for expanded clones.

>TRBV11-1|TRBD1|TRBJ2-3|NA
TGTGCCAGCAGCTTCCAGGGGGCCAGAGATACGCAGTATTTT
CASSFQGARDTQYF
>TRBV4-3|NA|TRBJ2-1|NA
TGCGCCAGCAGCCAACAACGGGTAGCAGGGTTAAATGAGCAGTTCTTC
CASSQQRVAGLNEQFF
>TRBV2|NA|TRBJ1-5|NA
TGTGCCAGCAGCCACGCGGAGCCGCCCCAGCATTTT
CASSHAEPPQHF
>TRBV2|NA|TRBJ2-7|NA
TGTGCCAGCAGGGGGGACAACGCCTACGAGCAGTACTTC
CASRGDNAYEQYF
>TRBV7-2|NA|TRBJ2-2|NA
TGTGCCAGCAGCTTAGCGCGGAAGGAAGTCGGGGAGCTGTTTTTT
CASSLARKEVGELFF
>TRBV30|NA|TRBJ1-3|NA
TGTGCCTGGGGGACCTCTGGAAACACCATATATTTT
CAWGTSGNTIYF
>TRBV28|NA|TRBJ2-7|once
TGTGCCAGCAGTTCGTGGACTGCCTCCTACGAGCAGTACTTC
CASSSWTASYEQYF
>TRBV7-9|TRBD1|TRBJ2-5|NA
TGTGCCAGCAGCTTAGGGACGACAGGGGGCGAAGAGACCCAGTACTTC
CASSLGTTGGEETQYF
>TRBV6-6|TRBD2|TRBJ2-3|NA
TGTGCCAGCACAGGACTAGCGTTAGATACGCAGTATTTT
CASTGLALDTQYF
>TRBV19|TRBD2|TRBJ2-7|NA
TGTGCCAGTAGTATCCGCCTAGCGGGAGGTACATACGAGCAGTACTTC
CASSIRLAGGTYEQYF
>TRBV4-3|NA|TRBJ1-1|NA
TGCGCCAGCAGCCAAGACAGGGAATTTGGAGCTTTCTTT
CASSQDREFGAFF
>TRBV30|TRBD2|TRBJ2-3|NA
TGTGCCTGGAGTGTAAGTCGCGGCGGGAGGCTCACAGATACGCAGTATTTT
CAWSVSRGGRLTDTQYF
>TRBV7-2|NA|TRBJ2-5|NA
TGTGCCAGCAGTTTCACAGGGACCCAAGAGACCCAGTACTTC
CASSFTGTQETQYF
>TRBV10-1|NA|TRBJ2-2|NA
TGCGCCAGCATGGGACCAGCGAACACCGGGGAGCTGTTTTTT
CASMGPANTGELFF
>TRBV9|TRBD2|TRBJ2-1|NA
TGTGCCAGCAGCGCGGGGGCTAGCGGGGGGTGGTCGTACAATGAGCAGTTCTTC
CASSAGASGGWSYNEQFF
>TRBV7-8|TRBD1|TRBJ2-7|NA
TGTGCCAGCAGCGAGGGACAGGGGTCTTACTACGAGCAGTACTTC
CASSEGQGSYYEQYF
>TRBV7-7|TRBD1|TRBJ1-1|NA
TGTGCCAGCAGCAAAGTACAGGGGAAGAACACTGAAGCTTTCTTT
CASSKVQGKNTEAFF
>TRBV18|TRBD1|TRBJ1-1|NA
TGTGCCAGCTCACAAGAGACAGGGGGATACACTGAAGCTTTCTTT
CASSQETGGYTEAFF
>TRBV11-2|NA|TRBJ2-7|NA
TGTGCCAGCAGCTTCAATTCTCTGAACGAGCAGTACTTC
CASSFNSLNEQYF
>TRBV9|NA|TRBJ1-3|NA
TGTGCCAGCAAAACCAGCGACTCTGGAAACACCATATATTTT
CASKTSDSGNTIYF
>TRBV21-1|NA|TRBJ1-5|NA
TGTGCCAGCAGCAAAAACCCCGGGACAGGGGGAGCTCAGCCCCAGCATTTT
CASSKNPGTGGAQPQHF
>TRBV29-1|TRBD1|TRBJ1-5|NA
TGCAGCGTTGGGACAGGGGACAATCAGCCCCAGCATTTT
CSVGTGDNQPQHF
>TRBV5-8|NA|TRBJ2-1|NA
TGTGCCAGCTTTCCTCACGGGACCCTCAATGAGCAGTTCTTC
CASFPHGTLNEQFF
>TRBV15|TRBD1|TRBJ2-1|NA
TGTGCCACCAGCGGTCAACAAAGAACAGGGGGCGTTGAGCAGTTCTTC
CATSGQQRTGGVEQFF
>TRBV19|TRBD2|TRBJ2-1|NA
TGTGCCAGTAGCCAACTAGCGTCAGGTGAGCAGTTCTTC
CASSQLASGEQFF
>TRBV6-6|NA|TRBJ1-1|NA
TGTGCCAGCAGTTACTCGGAGAGGAACACTGAAGCTTTCTTT
CASSYSERNTEAFF
>TRBV6-1|TRBD2|TRBJ2-3|NA
TGTGCCAGCAGTGCGACTAGCGGAACCACAGATACGCAGTATTTT
CASSATSGTTDTQYF
>TRBV5-6|TRBD1|TRBJ1-2|NA
TGTGCCAGCAGGACTACGGACAGGGTCTATGGCTACACCTTC
CASRTTDRVYGYTF
>TRBV15|NA|TRBJ2-6|NA
TGTGCCACCAGCAGGGATGGGGTCCGTGGGGCCAACGTCCTGACTTTC
CATSRDGVRGANVLTF
>TRBV4-1|NA|TRBJ1-3|NA
TGCGCCAGCAGTTCAGAGGGGTCTGGAAACACCATATATTTT
CASSSEGSGNTIYF
>TRBV7-9|NA|TRBJ2-5|NA
TGTGCCAGCAGCTTAGAGGGTTTGTTCGAGACCCAGTACTTC
CASSLEGLFETQYF
>TRBV5-4|TRBD1|TRBJ1-3|NA
TGTGCCAGCAGCCATAATCAGGGGGCGGTGAACACCATATATTTT
CASSHNQGAVNTIYF
>TRBV6-1|NA|TRBJ1-1|NA
TGTGCCAGCAGTGTAGCACAGGGAGGAGGCACTGAAGCTTTCTTT
CASSVAQGGGTEAFF